This T cell receptor beta chain was sequenced during a study of blood T cell repertoires in COVID-19. In the study overall: Researchers got acute and convalescent COVID-19 samples from the United States, Italy and Spain. PBMCs, B-cell-depleted T cells, or T cells were the source of the cDNA or gDNA that made up the material.

V lost 1 base and J lost 9; bases outside the gene matches: 1. Per the germline V gene, CDR1 is LGHDT and CDR2 is YNNKEL (reference sequence). The CDR3 consists of 13 residues. As processed by the authors: From reference gene primer amplification, estimates of nucleated cell counts were derived. Produced via immunoSEQ multiplex PCR; TCRdb's table is partial and in-frame only. Clonal size and the V and J genes are those of that table, whereas D and trimming came from the DNA. The sample comprises about 200,000 clones, around four fifths of which are singletons, and around 26% rests with the top ten. The chain combines TRBV3-1 (or the pseudogene TRBV3-2) with TRBJ2-1; 9 positions agree with TRBD2. This TCR was recovered from a man aged 35-49 years with acute or convalescent COVID-19. The specimen was peripheral blood. DNA for the CDR3: TGTGCCAGCAGCCAAGGGCGGGAGGGTGAGCAGTTCTTC. This codes for CASSQGREGEQFF.